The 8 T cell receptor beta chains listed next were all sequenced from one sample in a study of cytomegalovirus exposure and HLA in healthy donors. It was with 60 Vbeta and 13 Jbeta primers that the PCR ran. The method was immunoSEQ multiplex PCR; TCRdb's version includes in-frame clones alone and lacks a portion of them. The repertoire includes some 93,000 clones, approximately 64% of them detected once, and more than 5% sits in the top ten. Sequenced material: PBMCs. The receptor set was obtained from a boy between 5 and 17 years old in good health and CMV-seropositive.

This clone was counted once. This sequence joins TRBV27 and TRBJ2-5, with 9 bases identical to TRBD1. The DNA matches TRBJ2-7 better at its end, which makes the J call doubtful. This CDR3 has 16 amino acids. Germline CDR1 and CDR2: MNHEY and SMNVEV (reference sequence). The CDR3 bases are TGTGCCAGCAGTTTAATCGGAGGGACAGGGTCGAACGAGCAGTACTTC. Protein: CASSLIGGTGSNEQYF.

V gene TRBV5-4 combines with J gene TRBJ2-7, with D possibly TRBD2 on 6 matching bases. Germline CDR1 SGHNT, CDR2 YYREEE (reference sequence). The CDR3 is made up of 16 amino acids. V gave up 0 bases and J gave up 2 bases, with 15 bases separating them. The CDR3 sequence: CASSLEGGDPTYEQYF. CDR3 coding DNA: TGTGCCAGCAGCTTGGAGGGCGGGGACCCGACCTACGAGCAGTACTTC.

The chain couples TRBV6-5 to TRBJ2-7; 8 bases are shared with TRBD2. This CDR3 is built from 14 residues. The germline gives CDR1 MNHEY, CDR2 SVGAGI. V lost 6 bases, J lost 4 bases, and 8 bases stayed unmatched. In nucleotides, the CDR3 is TGTGCCAGCAGCAATAGCGGGACTGCTTACGAGCAGTACTTC. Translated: CASSNSGTAYEQYF.

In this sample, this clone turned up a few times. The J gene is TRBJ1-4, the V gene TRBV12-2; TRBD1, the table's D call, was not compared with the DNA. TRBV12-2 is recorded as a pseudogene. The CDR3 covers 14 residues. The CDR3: CASRPPTGNEKLFF. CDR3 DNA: TGTGCAAGTCGCCCGCCCACAGGTAATGAAAAACTGTTTTTT.

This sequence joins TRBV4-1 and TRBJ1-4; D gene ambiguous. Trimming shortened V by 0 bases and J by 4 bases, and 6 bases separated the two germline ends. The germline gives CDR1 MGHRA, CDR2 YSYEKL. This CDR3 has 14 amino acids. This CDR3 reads CASSQDGSNEKLFF. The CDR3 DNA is TGCGCCAGCAGCCAAGACGGTAGTAATGAAAAACTGTTTTTT.

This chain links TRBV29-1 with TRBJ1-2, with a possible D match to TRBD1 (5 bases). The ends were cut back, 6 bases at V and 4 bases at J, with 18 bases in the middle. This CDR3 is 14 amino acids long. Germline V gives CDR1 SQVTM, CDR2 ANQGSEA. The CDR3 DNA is TGCAGCGTCGATTTGAATGGGGCTCTCTATGGCTACACCTTC. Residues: CSVDLNGALYGYTF.

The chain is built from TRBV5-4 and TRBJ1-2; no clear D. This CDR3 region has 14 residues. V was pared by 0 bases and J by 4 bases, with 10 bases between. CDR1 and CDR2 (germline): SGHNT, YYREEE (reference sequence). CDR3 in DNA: TGTGCCAGCAGCTTGGGGTTGGCGGTCTATGGCTACACCTTC. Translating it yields CASSLGLAVYGYTF. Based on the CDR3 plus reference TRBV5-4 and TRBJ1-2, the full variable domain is ETGVTQSPTHLIKTRGQQVTLRCSSQSGHNTVSWYQQALGQGPQFIFQYYREEENGRGNFPPRFSGLQFPNYSSELNVNALELDDSALYLCASSLGLAVYGYTFGSGTRLTVV.

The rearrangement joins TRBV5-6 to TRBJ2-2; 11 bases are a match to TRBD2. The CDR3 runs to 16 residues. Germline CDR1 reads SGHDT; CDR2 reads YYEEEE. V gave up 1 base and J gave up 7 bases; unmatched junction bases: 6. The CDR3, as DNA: TGTGCCAGCAGCTTGTCGTTTAGCGGGAGGGACGGGGAGCTGTTTTTT. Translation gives CASSLSFSGRDGELFF.